This TCR beta chain was identified in a study of regulatory T cells in long-lasting Graves disease. Time point described: persistent/refractory GD, antithyroid drugs over 5 years with positive TRAb. RNA extracted from PBMCs served as the sequencing template. Arm-PCR of CDR3 regions and iRepertoire HTBI primers were used to build TCR beta libraries. A single record per CDR3 protein comes from TCRdb applying MiXCR to the multiplex PCR reads. The table has some 330,000 distinct CDR3 sequences, 23% seen once. Findings of the study overall: The persistent group shared about 2,700 public clonotypes, more than the approximately 890 shared by new patients.

Comment on this clonotype: No antigen is known for it. One junction end does not reproduce the germline sequence, and a read error may be involved.

The CDR3 loop spans 15 amino acids. Germline V lookup: CDR1 LNHDA, CDR2 SQIVND (reference sequence). The V and J genes are TRBV19 and TRBJ1-3; no firm D call. This TCR came from a woman in her thirties or forties with Graves disease. The specimen comprised peripheral blood mononuclear cells (PBMCs), sampled when the disease was refractory, from a patient treated with antithyroid drugs. The CDR3 loop is CASSRVTSSRNTIYF. As DNA, the CDR3 is TGTGCCAGTAGTCGTGTGACAAGCTCTAGAAACACCATATATTTT.